This is a list of T cell receptor beta chains from one sample in a study of siplizumab effects on memory and regulatory T cells. Using immunoSEQ multiplex PCR, the repertoire was profiled, and TCRdb retains in-frame clones only, with some absent. The sample includes fewer than 100,000 clones, approximately 95% seen only once; the top ten take roughly 20%. Material for sequencing was CD8+ T cells sorted from blood. The receptors come from a human donor in good health. CDR3s include the opening cysteine and the closing phenylalanine or tryptophan.

TRBV7-9	TRBJ2-1	CASLGTSGRARDEQFF
TRBV19	TRBJ2-7	CASTKSGGTGRPYEQYF
TRBV7-6	TRBJ2-7	CASSDRGAGYEQYF
TRBV19	TRBJ1-1	CASSIGGSEAFF
TRBV15	TRBJ1-1	CATSRDFTVNTEAFF
TRBV23-1	TRBJ1-3	CASSQSPDTASGNTIYF
TRBV7-8	TRBJ2-6	CASSRLAGVTGANVLTF
TRBV7-3	TRBJ2-7	CASSIYLGQHEQYF
TRBV7-6	TRBJ1-1	CASSSPLNTEAFF
TRBV15	TRBJ2-7	CATSRDRNWNEQYF
TRBV5-4	TRBJ2-7	CASSSGLGEQYF
TRBV13	TRBJ1-3	CASSLGQPNTIYF
TRBV20-1	TRBJ1-1	CSPHRATEAFF
TRBV2	TRBJ2-7	CASSHSGGSSYEQYF
TRBV6-1	TRBJ2-6	CASSEISSGANVLTF
TRBV5-4	TRBJ2-5	CASSFSGRETQYF
TRBV13	TRBJ1-1	CASSLKTGWPGAFF